Each of the 27 T cell receptor beta chains below was sequenced from the same sample in a study of cytomegalovirus exposure and HLA in healthy donors. The PCR used 60 Vbeta and 13 Jbeta primers. TCRdb keeps only in-frame clones here, not all; method: immunoSEQ multiplex PCR. Among about 200,000 clones listed, roughly 13% were seen once. What was sequenced was PBMCs. The receptor set was obtained from a man in his forties or fifties in good health and CMV-seropositive.

This clone turned up a few times. The chain has TRBV5-4 and TRBJ1-4, with D hard to call. The CDR3 has 17 amino acids. The V end was cut by 2 bases, the J end by 4 bases, with 18 bases between. CDR1 and CDR2 (germline): SGHNT, YYREEE (reference sequence). CDR3 coding DNA: TGTGCCAGCAGCTTAACGGAGGATAAAAGCTATAATGAAAAACTGTTTTTT. It codes for CASSLTEDKSYNEKLFF.

The chain links TRBV19 to TRBJ2-7; D unresolved. The CDR3 runs 13 residues. Trimming left V 5 bases short and J 4 bases short, with 12 bases between. Germline CDR1 and CDR2: LNHDA and SQIVND (reference sequence). CDR3 protein: CASSDSPRYEQYF. Here the CDR3 DNA reads TGTGCCAGTAGTGATAGTCCTCGGTACGAGCAGTACTTC.

This clone was counted a few times. The CDR3 loop reads CATSRDRGRGRTEAFF. CDR3 nucleotides: TGTGCCACCAGCAGAGATCGGGGGAGGGGACGGACTGAAGCTTTCTTT. V and J are TRBV15 and TRBJ1-1, with D possibly being TRBD1 (5 bases). V lost 0 bases, J lost 5 bases, and 16 bases lay in between. Germline loops: CDR1 LNHNV, CDR2 YYDKDF (reference sequence). The CDR3 extends over 16 amino acids.

The V and J genes are TRBV10-3 and TRBJ2-5, with 9 nucleotides matching TRBD2. Near its end, the DNA agrees better with TRBJ2-7, so the J call may be wrong. The CDR3 contains 15 residues. Per germline, CDR1 ENHRY and CDR2 SYGVKD. CDR3 DNA sequence: TGTGCCATCAGCCCCCCCAGCGGGGGGATCTACGAGCAGTACTTC. Residues: CAISPPSGGIYEQYF.

This clone turned up a few times. As DNA, the CDR3 is TGTGCCAGCAGCTACTACGAGGCTGAAGCTTTCTTT. Protein: CASSYYEAEAFF. The chain couples TRBV7-9 to TRBJ1-1; D unresolved. The CDR3 runs to 12 residues. Germline CDR1 and CDR2: SEHNR and FQNEAQ (reference sequence). Between the trimmed V and J ends, which lost 4 bases and 6 bases, there was a span of 9 bases.

This clone was observed a handful of times. The chain's CDR3 is CASSISGGPLQQYF. Here the CDR3 DNA reads TGTGCCAGTAGTATCAGCGGGGGACCCTTGCAGCAGTACTTC. J is TRBJ2-7 and V is TRBV19; TRBD2 matches 8 bases. The ends lost 3 bases at V and 8 bases at J; junction bases unmatched: 9. Germline V gene data show CDR1 as LNHDA and CDR2 as SQIVND (reference sequence). This CDR3 spans 14 amino acids.

CDR3 coding DNA: TGTGCCAGCGGGGCCAGGTCTGGGGCCAACGTCCTGACTTTC. Protein product: CASGARSGANVLTF. The chain links TRBV27 to TRBJ2-6, with D possibly matching TRBD1 (5 bases). The CDR3 sequence is 14 residues long. V lost 8 bases and J 1 base, leaving 9 bases between the germline ends. Per germline, CDR1 MNHEY and CDR2 SMNVEV (reference sequence).

The rearrangement links TRBV29-1 to TRBJ1-1; a weak D match, TRBD1 (5 bases). The ends were cut back, 4 bases at V and 4 bases at J, with 13 bases in the middle. CDR1 is SQVTM, CDR2 ANQGSEA, per germline. This CDR3 is built from 13 residues. CDR3: CSVVGDRSTEAFF. CDR3 nucleotide sequence: TGCAGCGTTGTAGGGGATAGGAGCACTGAAGCTTTCTTT.

This clone was counted only a few times. This chain uses TRBV7-8 with TRBJ1-5; D is perhaps TRBD1 (5 bases). CDR1 and CDR2 (germline): SGHVS, FQNEAQ. This CDR3 region has 15 residues. V shed 0 bases and J shed 1 base, with 7 bases lying between them. Here the CDR3 reads CASSLAPGSNQPQHF. DNA for the CDR3: TGTGCCAGCAGCTTAGCCCCAGGGAGCAATCAGCCCCAGCATTTT.

This chain uses TRBV15 with TRBJ2-3; 11 bases agree with TRBD2. The CDR3 runs 16 residues. The germline gives CDR1 LNHNV, CDR2 YYDKDF (reference sequence). The V gene end was trimmed by 2 bases and the J gene end by 1 base; junction bases not matched to a gene: 2. CDR3 in amino acids: CATSRILAGGTDTQYF. CDR3 DNA: TGTGCCACCAGCAGAATACTAGCGGGGGGCACAGATACGCAGTATTTT.

V gene TRBV10-3 combines with J gene TRBJ1-4, with TRBD1 as a possible D gene (6 bases). V lost 3 bases to trimming and J lost 8 bases, with 7 bases between them. The CDR3 sequence is 12 residues long. The germline V gene has CDR1 ENHRY and CDR2 SYGVKD. The CDR3 protein is CAISDRGEKLFF. The CDR3, as DNA: TGTGCCATCAGTGACAGGGGAGAAAAACTGTTTTTT.

The V and J genes are TRBV19 and TRBJ1-2, with 9 bases identical to TRBD1. With 4 bases clipped from V and 2 bases from J, the junction kept 2 bases outside the gene matches. CDR3 length equals 14 residues. The germline V gene has CDR1 LNHDA and CDR2 SQIVND (reference sequence). This CDR3 reads CASSRGQGNYGYTF. CDR3 DNA: TGTGCCAGTAGTAGGGGACAGGGAAACTATGGCTACACCTTC. Full variable domain (remainder filled in from reference TRBV19 and TRBJ1-2): DGGITQSPKYLFRKEGQNVTLSCEQNLNHDAMYWYRQDPGQGLRLIYYSQIVNDFQKGDIAEGYSVSREKKESFPLTVTSAQKNPTAFYLCASSRGQGNYGYTFGSGTRLTVV.

This chain joins TRBV4-2 and TRBJ1-1; the D gene is possibly TRBD1 (5 bases). Trimming took off 0 bases at V and 1 base at J, with 12 bases between the two ends. Germline V gives CDR1 LGHNA, CDR2 YNFKEQ. The CDR3 covers 16 residues. The CDR3, as DNA: TGTGCCAGCAGCCAAGATCCTGGGGCGTGGAACACTGAAGCTTTCTTT. This encodes CASSQDPGAWNTEAFF.

The J gene is TRBJ1-2, the V gene TRBV6-5, with D unresolved. Between the trimmed V and J ends, which lost 3 bases and 4 bases, there was a span of 15 bases. Germline V gene sequence: CDR1 MNHEY, CDR2 SVGAGI. CDR3 size: 15 residues. The CDR3 loop reads CASSYRGRGGYGYTF. In nucleotides, the CDR3 is TGTGCCAGCAGTTATCGGGGTCGGGGTGGCTATGGCTACACCTTC.

V and J are TRBV7-8 and TRBJ2-7, with D uncertain. The CDR3 length is 16 residues. Trimming pared 5 bases from V and 7 bases from J, leaving 24 bases between. CDR1 SGHVS and CDR2 FQNEAQ come from the germline V gene. CDR3 amino acids: CASSLKTHSPTGEQYF. CDR3 nucleotides: TGTGCCAGCAGCCTAAAGACACACAGCCCAACTGGAGAGCAGTACTTC.

In DNA form, the CDR3 reads TGTGCCAGCAGCTTTGGTTACAGGGGGACTAGCAATCAGCCCCAGCATTTT. This gives the protein CASSFGYRGTSNQPQHF. The chain joins TRBV5-5 to TRBJ1-5; 8 positions match TRBD1. There are 17 residues in the CDR3. Germline V lookup: CDR1 SGHKS, CDR2 YYEKEE (reference sequence). With V trimmed by 2 bases and J by 0 bases, 7 bases remained unmatched.

This clone was picked up a small number of times. This sequence joins TRBV19 and TRBJ1-4; tentative D call: TRBD1 (6 bases). Germline assignment: CDR1 LNHDA and CDR2 SQIVND (reference sequence). The CDR3 has 15 amino acids. Trimming shortened V by 7 bases and J by 0 bases, and 12 bases separated the two germline ends. As DNA, the CDR3 is TGTGCCAGTATTGCGGGGGCTTCAACTAATGAAAAACTGTTTTTT. It encodes CASIAGASTNEKLFF.

A few counts support this clone. The CDR3 sequence: CASSLAPSGGTDTQYF. The CDR3 nucleotides are TGCGCCAGCAGCTTGGCCCCCAGCGGGGGCACAGATACGCAGTATTTT. The V and J genes are TRBV5-1 and TRBJ2-3; 7 positions agree with TRBD2. CDR3 length: 16 amino acids. Germline V lookup: CDR1 SGHRS, CDR2 YFSETQ. The V gene end was trimmed by 0 bases and the J gene end by 1 base; junction bases not matched to a gene: 5.

This clone was counted a few times. V and J are TRBV30 and TRBJ1-5; D uncertain. Germline values: CDR1 GTSNPN, CDR2 SVGIG (reference sequence). The CDR3 loop spans 14 amino acids. Trimming took 7 bases from V and 2 from J, leaving 15 bases between them. The CDR3 region is CAYRGSGGNQPQHF. The CDR3 DNA sequence: TGTGCCTACCGGGGTAGCGGTGGCAATCAGCCCCAGCATTTT. The whole variable domain, remainder taken from reference TRBV30 and TRBJ1-5, is SQTIHQWPATLVQPVGSPLSLECTVEGTSNPNLYWYRQAAGRGLQLLFYSVGIGQISSEVPQNLSASRPQDRQFILSSKKLLLSDSGFYLCAYRGSGGNQPQHFGDGTRLSIL.

The chain joins TRBV5-4 to TRBJ1-6, with a tentative D call TRBD1 (5 bases). Trimming cost V 4 bases and J 11 bases, with 10 bases left between them. The V gene's germline CDR1 is SGHNT and CDR2 YYREEE (reference sequence). The length of the CDR3 is 12 residues. DNA of the CDR3: TGTGCCAGCAGCATAGGGGTCACACCCCTCCACTTT. Protein sequence: CASSIGVTPLHF.

The chain uses TRBV7-3 and TRBJ1-4, with D possibly being TRBD1 (6 bases). In germline, CDR1 is SGHTA, CDR2 FQGTGA. This CDR3 contains 13 residues. Trimming pared 3 bases from V and 5 bases from J, leaving 7 bases between. The CDR3 region is CASSLGANEKLFF. CDR3 bases: TGTGCCAGCAGCTTGGGGGCAAATGAAAAACTGTTTTTT.

V usage is TRBV28 and J usage is TRBJ1-2; 8 bases line up with TRBD1. V dropped 3 bases and J dropped 8; count of bases not matched to a gene: 14. Germline V lookup: CDR1 MDHEN, CDR2 SYDVKM. CDR3 length: 16 amino acids. The CDR3: CASSLGLGPGGSGYTF. The DNA for the CDR3 is TGTGCCAGCAGTTTGGGGTTGGGTCCAGGGGGCAGCGGCTACACCTTC.

This clone turned up a few times. The chain has TRBV29-1 and TRBJ2-3; D not resolved. CDR3 length equals 13 residues. Trimming stripped 1 base from V and 2 bases from J, with 7 bases between. The germline gives CDR1 SQVTM, CDR2 ANQGSEA. Here the CDR3 DNA reads TGCAGCGTTGAAGTCGACATCACAGATACGCAGTATTTT. Residues: CSVEVDITDTQYF.

The genes are TRBV2 and TRBJ1-5, with 7 bases identical to TRBD1. The germline V gene has CDR1 SNHLY and CDR2 FYNNEI. The CDR3 covers 13 residues. With V trimmed by 6 bases and J by 6 bases, 5 bases remained unmatched. CDR3 sequence reads: CASRLQGTQPQHF. CDR3 sequence (DNA): TGTGCCAGCAGGTTACAGGGGACTCAGCCCCAGCATTTT.

This clone was observed a handful of times. This sequence joins TRBV6-1 and TRBJ2-3, with 7 positions matching TRBD2. J was trimmed by 2 bases and V by 2 bases; bases with no gene match: 7. The CDR3 sequence is 16 residues long. CDR1 MNHNS and CDR2 SASEGT come from the germline V gene. The CDR3 reads CASSELLAGDTDTQYF. CDR3 nucleotide sequence: TGTGCCAGCAGTGAACTTCTGGCGGGGGACACAGATACGCAGTATTTT.

The chain carries TRBV11-2 and TRBJ1-4, with 9 bases aligning to TRBD1. CDR1 SGHAT and CDR2 FQNNGV come from the germline V gene. The CDR3 covers 15 residues. Trimming at V came to 5 bases and at J to 2 bases, leaving 3 bases not matched to a gene. CDR3 loop: CASSQTGGTNEKLFF. In nucleotides, the CDR3 is TGTGCCAGCAGCCAGACAGGGGGGACTAATGAAAAACTGTTTTTT.

The rearrangement joins TRBV11-3 to TRBJ1-4; no firm D call. The CDR3 is 13 amino acids. CDR1 SGHNT and CDR2 YENEEA come from the germline V gene. Between the trimmed V and J ends, which lost 1 base and 10 bases, there was a span of 10 bases. The CDR3 loop reads CASSLGLGRKLFF. The CDR3 nucleotides read TGTGCCAGCAGCTTAGGTCTGGGGAGAAAACTGTTTTTT.